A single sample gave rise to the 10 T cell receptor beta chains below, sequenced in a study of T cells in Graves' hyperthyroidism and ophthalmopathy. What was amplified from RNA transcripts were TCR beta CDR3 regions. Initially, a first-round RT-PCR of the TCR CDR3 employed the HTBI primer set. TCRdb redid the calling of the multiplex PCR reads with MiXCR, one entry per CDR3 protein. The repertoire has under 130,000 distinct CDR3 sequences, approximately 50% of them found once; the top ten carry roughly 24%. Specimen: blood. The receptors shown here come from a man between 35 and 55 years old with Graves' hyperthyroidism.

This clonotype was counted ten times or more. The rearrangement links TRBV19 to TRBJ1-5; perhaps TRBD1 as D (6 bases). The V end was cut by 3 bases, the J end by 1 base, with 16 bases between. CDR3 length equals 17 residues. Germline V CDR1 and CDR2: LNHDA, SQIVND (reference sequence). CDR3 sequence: CASSIRGQGISNQPQHF. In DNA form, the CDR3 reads TGTGCCAGTAGTATCAGAGGGCAGGGGATCAGCAATCAGCCCCAGCATTTT. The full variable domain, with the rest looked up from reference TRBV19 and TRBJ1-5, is DGGITQSPKYLFRKEGQNVTLSCEQNLNHDAMYWYRQDPGQGLRLIYYSQIVNDFQKGDIAEGYSVSREKKESFPLTVTSAQKNPTAFYLCASSIRGQGISNQPQHFGDGTRLSIL.

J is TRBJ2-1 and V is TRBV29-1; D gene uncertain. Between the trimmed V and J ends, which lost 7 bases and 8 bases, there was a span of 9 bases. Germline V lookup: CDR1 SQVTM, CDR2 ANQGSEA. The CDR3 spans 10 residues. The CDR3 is CSGSYDEQFF. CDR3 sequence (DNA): TGCAGCGGGAGTTACGATGAGCAGTTCTTC.

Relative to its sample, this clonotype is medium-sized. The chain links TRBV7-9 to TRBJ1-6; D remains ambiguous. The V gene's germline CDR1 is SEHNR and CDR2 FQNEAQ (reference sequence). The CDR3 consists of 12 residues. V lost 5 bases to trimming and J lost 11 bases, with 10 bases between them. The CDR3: CASSMDIPPLHF. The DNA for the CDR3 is TGTGCCAGCAGCATGGATATTCCACCCCTCCACTTT.

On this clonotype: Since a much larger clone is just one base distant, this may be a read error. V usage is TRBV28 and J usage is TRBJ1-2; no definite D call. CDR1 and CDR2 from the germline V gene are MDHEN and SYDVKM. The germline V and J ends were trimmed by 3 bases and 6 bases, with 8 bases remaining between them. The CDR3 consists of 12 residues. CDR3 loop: CASSLRTHGYTF. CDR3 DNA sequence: TGTGCCAGCAGTTTGAGGACGCATGGCTACACCTTC.

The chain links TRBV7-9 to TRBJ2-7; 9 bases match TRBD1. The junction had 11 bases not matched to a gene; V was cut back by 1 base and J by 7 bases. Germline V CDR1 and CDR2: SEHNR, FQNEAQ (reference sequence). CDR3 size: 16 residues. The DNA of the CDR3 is TGTGCCAGCAGCTTAGATACCGGGACAGGGAAGTGGGAGCAGTACTTC. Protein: CASSLDTGTGKWEQYF.

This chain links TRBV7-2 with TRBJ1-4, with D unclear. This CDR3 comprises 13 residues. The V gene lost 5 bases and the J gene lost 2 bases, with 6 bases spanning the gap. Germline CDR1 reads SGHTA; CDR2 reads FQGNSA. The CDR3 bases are TGTGCCAGCAGCCTACCGACTAATGAAAAACTGTTTTTT. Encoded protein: CASSLPTNEKLFF.

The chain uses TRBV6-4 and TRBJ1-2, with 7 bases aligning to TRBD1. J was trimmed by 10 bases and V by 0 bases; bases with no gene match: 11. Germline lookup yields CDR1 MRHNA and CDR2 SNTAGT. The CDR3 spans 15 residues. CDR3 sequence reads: CASSDSPTGRQDYTF. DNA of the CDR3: TGTGCCAGCAGTGACTCTCCGACAGGGAGACAGGACTACACCTTC.

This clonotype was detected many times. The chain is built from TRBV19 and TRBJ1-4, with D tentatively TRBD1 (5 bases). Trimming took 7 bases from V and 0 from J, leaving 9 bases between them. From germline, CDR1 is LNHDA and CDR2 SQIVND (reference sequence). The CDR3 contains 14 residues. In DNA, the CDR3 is TGTGCCAGTAAGGCGACAGCAACTAATGAAAAACTGTTTTTT. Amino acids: CASKATATNEKLFF.

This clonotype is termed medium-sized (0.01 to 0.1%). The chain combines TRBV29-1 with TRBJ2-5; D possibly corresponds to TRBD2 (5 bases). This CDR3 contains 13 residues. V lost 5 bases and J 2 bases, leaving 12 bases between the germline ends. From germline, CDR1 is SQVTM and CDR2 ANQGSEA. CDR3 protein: CSVRRRTQETQYF. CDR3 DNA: TGCAGCGTTCGGAGGCGTACACAAGAGACCCAGTACTTC.

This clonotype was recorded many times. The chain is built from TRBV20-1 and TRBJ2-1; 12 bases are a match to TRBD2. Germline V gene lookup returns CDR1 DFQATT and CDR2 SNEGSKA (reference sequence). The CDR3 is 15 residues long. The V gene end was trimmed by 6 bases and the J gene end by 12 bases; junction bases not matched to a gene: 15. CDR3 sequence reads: CSARLAGDPTWRQFF. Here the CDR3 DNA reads TGCAGTGCGAGACTAGCGGGGGACCCGACGTGGCGGCAGTTCTTC.